This T cell receptor (beta chain) came from a study of regulatory T cells in long-lasting Graves disease. Broader study findings: The persistent group shared about 2,500 public clonotypes, more than the approximately 890 shared by new patients.

The time point here: persistent/refractory GD, antithyroid drugs over 5 years with positive TRAb. The authors made the TCR library using RNA they extracted from PBMCs. Note on this clonotype: As yet, its antigen is unknown.

The CDR3 totals 18 residues. Germline trimming cut 3 bases from V and 4 bases from J; bases unmatched to any gene: 17. The V gene's germline CDR1 is SGHRS and CDR2 YFSETQ. CDR3-region Arm-PCR and iRepertoire HTBI primers produced the TCR beta libraries. TCRdb passed the multiplex PCR reads through MiXCR, listing each CDR3 protein once. The sample includes over 350,000 distinct CDR3 sequences, around 21% of them seen just once. V usage is TRBV5-1 and J usage is TRBJ2-5, with 8 positions matching TRBD2. The sample here was peripheral blood mononuclear cells (PBMCs), taken when the disease was refractory, from a patient treated with antithyroid drugs. This receptor was obtained from a female donor with Graves disease. CDR3 residues: CASSSPPPRLAGAETQYF. In nucleotides, the CDR3 is TGCGCCAGCAGCTCACCCCCCCCACGGCTAGCGGGCGCAGAGACCCAGTACTTC.